This T cell receptor (beta chain) was observed in a study of identical twins. Trimming took 5 bases from V and 4 from J, leaving 17 bases between them. The CDR3 length is 15 residues. The germline V gene has CDR1 SGHAT and CDR2 FQNNGV. This clonotype was seen only a few times. Unique molecular identifiers were present on the cDNA, and a universal primer site came from template switching. TCRdb ran MiXCR on the 5' RACE reads and lists one entry per CDR3 protein. The table has 750,000 to 950,000 distinct CDR3 sequences, roughly an eighth seen once. The same data also contributed to another study, on yellow fever vaccine responses in identical twins.

Source material: PBMCs. This TCR came from a woman under 30 in good health. The chain is built from TRBV11-2 and TRBJ1-2; the D gene is possibly TRBD1 (5 bases). The CDR3 nucleotides read TGTGCCAGCAGCATAAAGCCGGGGGATTCCTATGGCTACACCTTC. Translated: CASSIKPGDSYGYTF.